This T cell receptor (beta chain) was sequenced for a study of OX40 agonist ivuxolimab in advanced cancers. Clones were sequenced by immunoSEQ multiplex PCR, and TCRdb holds only the in-frame ones, with some missing. Here the sample spans 40,000 to 55,000 clones, about 88% being singletons. CDR3 size: 13 residues. Germline CDR1 is SGHNT and CDR2 is YYREEE (reference sequence). Trimming removed 4 bases at V and 1 base at J, with 8 bases between. This receptor was identified in an adult with an advanced solid tumor such as melanoma, head and neck, liver or kidney cancer. Sequenced material: CD4+ or CD8+ T cells sorted from blood, taken in a trial of the OX40 agonist ivuxolimab. The chain has TRBV5-4 and TRBJ1-1, with D possibly matching TRBD1 (5 bases). CDR3 DNA sequence: TGTGCCAGCAGCCTACAGGAGAACACTGAAGCTTTCTTT. Translating it yields CASSLQENTEAFF.